The 8 T cell receptor beta chains presented below share a single source sample, sequenced in a study of blood T cell repertoires in COVID-19. Some clones are missing from TCRdb's copy, which holds only in-frame ones; the method was immunoSEQ multiplex PCR. This sample yields 150,000 to 200,000 clones, of which 65% to 90% are seen a single time; about 9.7% belongs to the top ten. Sequencing input: peripheral blood. Receptors originate from a man aged 50 to 59 with active or convalescent COVID-19.

The V gene is TRBV5-1, the J gene TRBJ1-6; TRBD1 is a possible D gene (6 bases). Germline V CDR1 and CDR2: SGHRS, YFSETQ. Between the trimmed V and J ends, which lost 0 bases and 5 bases, there was a span of 9 bases. The CDR3 spans 15 residues. CDR3 in DNA: TGCGCCAGCAGCTTGGGAGCAGGGGATAATTCACCCCTCCACTTT. Translated, it gives CASSLGAGDNSPLHF.

This clone showed up just a few times. The J gene is TRBJ2-2, the V gene TRBV5-1; unclear D gene. The CDR3 loop spans 13 amino acids. Trimming took off 5 bases at V and 6 bases at J, with 11 bases between the two ends. Germline V lookup: CDR1 SGHRS, CDR2 YFSETQ. In nucleotides, the CDR3 is TGCGCCAGCAGGACTGGGTTGTCCGGGGAGCTGTTTTTT. Amino acid sequence: CASRTGLSGELFF.

The genes are TRBV2 and TRBJ2-7; D is possibly TRBD1 (5 bases). Trimming took off 6 bases at V and 0 bases at J, with 12 bases between the two ends. The germline CDR1 and CDR2 sequences are SNHLY and FYNNEI. This CDR3 spans 14 amino acids. The DNA for the CDR3 is TGTGCCAGCAGGAAGACAGAAGTCTCCTACGAGCAGTACTTC. Amino acid sequence: CASRKTEVSYEQYF.

The chain employs TRBV30 and TRBJ2-1; unclear D gene. The CDR3 is 13 residues long. V was trimmed by 3 bases and J by 5 bases, leaving 11 bases between them. CDR1 GTSNPN and CDR2 SVGIG come from the germline V gene (reference sequence). CDR3 protein: CAWSRSLNNEQFF. In nucleotides, the CDR3 is TGTGCCTGGAGCCGCTCACTGAACAATGAGCAGTTCTTC.

Concerning this clone itself: This specimen includes other DNA sequences encoding the same CDR3. The rearrangement uses TRBV5-1 and TRBJ2-5; no firm D call. Germline CDR1 and CDR2: SGHRS and YFSETQ. V lost 0 bases, J lost 5 bases, and 5 bases lay in between. The CDR3 length is 12 residues. Here the CDR3 reads CASSLAEETQYF. CDR3 DNA sequence: TGCGCCAGCAGCTTGGCGGAGGAGACCCAGTACTTC.

The chain couples TRBV6-4 to TRBJ2-2; TRBD1 might be the D (5 bases). V was cut by 5 bases and J by 4 bases, with 14 bases left in between. Germline lookup yields CDR1 MRHNA and CDR2 SNTAGT. The CDR3 consists of 15 residues. The CDR3 loop is CASSSQELGTGELFF. The CDR3 DNA follows: TGTGCCAGCAGTTCACAGGAACTGGGCACCGGGGAGCTGTTTTTT.

This clone turned up a few times. V gene TRBV6-6 combines with J gene TRBJ1-5, with a tentative D call TRBD1 (5 bases). V lost 4 bases and J 0 bases, leaving 10 bases between the germline ends. This CDR3 is built from 15 residues. Germline CDR1 reads MNHNY; CDR2 reads SVGAGI (reference sequence). The CDR3 DNA reads as TGTGCCAGCAGTTCCCGACAGTATAGCAATCAGCCCCAGCATTTT. The encoded protein is CASSSRQYSNQPQHF.

The V and J genes are TRBV6-5 and TRBJ1-2; D is perhaps TRBD1 (6 bases). The CDR3 spans 14 residues. Looked up from germline, CDR1 is MNHEY and CDR2 is SVGAGI. Trimming shortened V by 5 bases and J by 8 bases, and 18 bases separated the two germline ends. CDR3 protein: CASSPDSPSWGYTF. In nucleotides, the CDR3 is TGTGCCAGCAGTCCGGACAGCCCCTCCTGGGGCTACACCTTC.